This T cell receptor (beta chain) was profiled in a study of PD-1 blockade in classical Hodgkin lymphoma. Study observations and caveats: TCR diversity rose significantly by C4D1 in CD4+ but not CD8+ cells. Newly diagnosed patients were said to have less baseline TCR diversity than healthy donors did. Complete responders' diversity at baseline resembled that of newly diagnosed patients.

The ends were cut back, 0 bases at V and 0 bases at J, with 21 bases in the middle. CDR3 size: 19 residues. The germline V gene has CDR1 GTSNPN and CDR2 SVGIG (reference sequence). Brentuximab vedotin exposure varied, and every patient relapsed after autologous stem cell transplantation. Complete response, partial response or progressive disease was recorded as best response. Assay used: immunoSEQ multiplex PCR; TCRdb lists only in-frame clones, some missing. The sample records roughly 60,000 clones, approximately 90% being singletons. As regards this clone: The target antigen is unknown.

The chain links TRBV30 to TRBJ1-3; D unresolved. The origin of this receptor is a human donor with classical Hodgkin lymphoma. Sequencing was performed on peripheral blood mononuclear cells (PBMCs), taken before the second cycle of nivolumab. The CDR3 nucleotides read TGTGCCTGGAGTGTCGTCTTGGGTGTCGACGGAAGCTCTGGAAACACCATATATTTT. Its protein product is CAWSVVLGVDGSSGNTIYF. Based on the CDR3 plus reference TRBV30 and TRBJ1-3, the full variable domain is SQTIHQWPATLVQPVGSPLSLECTVEGTSNPNLYWYRQAAGRGLQLLFYSVGIGQISSEVPQNLSASRPQDRQFILSSKKLLLSDSGFYLCAWSVVLGVDGSSGNTIYFGEGSWLTVV.